The text below deals with one TCR beta chain. In the original workflow: Amplification of reference gene primers was used by the study to estimate nucleated cell counts. Measured with immunoSEQ multiplex PCR; TCRdb has only the in-frame clones, and not every one. V, J and clone size reflect that table, while D and trimming were determined from the DNA. The sample shows tens of thousands of clones, around 90% of them seen only once. The data stem from a study of blood T cell repertoires in COVID-19. Study summary: Sites across the United States, Italy and Spain contributed samples from acute and convalescent COVID-19. Sources were T cells, B-cell-depleted T cells, or PBMCs; the material itself was cDNA or gDNA.

The clonotype originates from a man over 45 with acute or convalescent COVID-19. The sequencing input was peripheral blood.

CDR3 nucleotide sequence: TGTGCCAGCAGTCCATGGGGCACCGGGTATGGCTACACCTTC. Its protein product is CASSPWGTGYGYTF. The chain employs TRBV6-5 and TRBJ1-2; tentative D call: TRBD1 (5 bases). This CDR3 contains 14 residues. Per germline, CDR1 MNHEY and CDR2 SVGAGI. V was trimmed by 5 bases and J by 5 bases, leaving 15 bases between them.